These 26 T cell receptor beta chains came from one sample sequenced in a study of vaccination effects on CD4 cells after COVID-19. Expansion of antigen-specific CD4+ T cells with viral peptide pools was carried out by the ViraFEST assay before sequencing. CD4+ T cells were isolated after around 9 days of culture. The person acquired a PCR-confirmed SARS-CoV-2 infection between March and December 2020. Subjects were given two BNT162b2 or mRNA-1273 vaccine doses. Here immunoSEQ multiplex PCR was the method, and the copy in TCRdb shows in-frame clones only, minus some. The data hold about 15,000 clones, with roughly three quarters observed a single time. Their specific antigens are unknown. This sample comprised CD4+ T cells from PBMCs cultured with HCoV-NL63 spike peptides, obtained after COVID-19 vaccination. The receptors stem from a human donor who had a prior SARS-CoV-2 infection.

The gene calls are TRBV15 and TRBJ1-5; tentative D call: TRBD1 (6 bases). This CDR3 is built from 13 residues. Germline-derived CDR1 and CDR2 are LNHNV and YYDKDF (reference sequence). Between the trimmed V and J ends, which lost 6 bases and 10 bases, there was a span of 16 bases. CDR3 amino acids: CATSGQGLGPQHF. The DNA of the CDR3 is TGTGCCACCAGTGGGCAGGGGCTGGGACCCCAGCATTTT. Complete variable domain (other parts from reference TRBV15 and TRBJ1-5): DAMVIQNPRYQVTQFGKPVTLSCSQTLNHNVMYWYQQKSSQAPKLLFHYYDKDFNNEADTPDNFQSRRPNTSFCFLDIRSPGLGDTAMYLCATSGQGLGPQHFGDGTRLSIL.

This clone was seen only once. The rearrangement joins TRBV4-1 to TRBJ1-2, with a weak D call TRBD1 (5 bases). Germline V gene lookup returns CDR1 MGHRA and CDR2 YSYEKL. The germline V and J ends were trimmed by 4 bases and 2 bases, with 11 bases remaining between them. There are 14 residues in the CDR3. CDR3: CASSLQDTNYGYTF. In nucleotides, the CDR3 is TGCGCCAGCAGCCTACAGGATACCAACTATGGCTACACCTTC.

The chain couples TRBV6-2 or TRBV6-3 to TRBJ1-1; weak D call: TRBD1 (6 bases). CDR3 length equals 14 residues. Germline V CDR1 and CDR2: MNHEY, SVGEGT. Trimming took 0 bases from V and 5 from J, leaving 10 bases between them. The CDR3 coding sequence is TGTGCCAGCAGTTACTCAGGGGGTGGAACTGAAGCTTTCTTT. Its translation: CASSYSGGGTEAFF.

The V call is TRBV6-5, the J call TRBJ2-6; 8 bases match TRBD1. Germline lookup yields CDR1 MNHEY and CDR2 SVGAGI. The CDR3 consists of 14 residues. The ends lost 5 bases at V and 3 bases at J; junction bases unmatched: 0. CDR3 residues: CASSTGGGANVLTF. CDR3 bases: TGTGCCAGCAGTACAGGGGGTGGGGCCAACGTCCTGACTTTC.

The gene calls are TRBV3-1 (or the pseudogene TRBV3-2) and TRBJ1-3, with D unclear. Germline V lookup: CDR1 LGHDT, CDR2 YNNKEL (reference sequence). V lost 7 bases and J 1 base, leaving 14 bases between the germline ends. The CDR3 sequence is 15 residues long. The CDR3 sequence is CASTPAVSSGNTIYF. CDR3 nucleotide sequence: TGTGCCAGCACCCCCGCGGTTTCATCTGGAAACACCATATATTTT.

The chain is built from TRBV7-8 and TRBJ2-7, with D unresolved. The germline gives CDR1 SGHVS, CDR2 FQNEAQ. V was cut by 6 bases and J by 5 bases, with 20 bases left in between. The length of the CDR3 is 15 residues. This CDR3 reads CASSSRPVGSDEQYF. The CDR3 coding sequence is TGTGCCAGCAGTTCAAGGCCGGTCGGTTCGGACGAGCAGTACTTC. Together with reference TRBV7-8 and TRBJ2-7, the CDR3 gives the full variable domain: GAGVSQSPRYKVAKRGQDVALRCDPISGHVSLFWYQQALGQGPEFLTYFQNEAQLDKSGLPSDRFFAERPEGSVSTLKIQRTQQEDSAVYLCASSSRPVGSDEQYFGPGTRLTVT.

The CDR3 DNA reads as TGTGCTAGTGGTTTGGCCGGGACAGGGGTAAGACGAATGAATGAGCAGTTCTTC. It codes for CASGLAGTGVRRMNEQFF. This rearrangement joins TRBV12-5 to TRBJ2-1; TRBD1 aligns across 10 bases. The ends lost 1 base at V and 7 bases at J; junction bases unmatched: 13. Germline V gene sequence: CDR1 LGHNT, CDR2 FRNRAP. CDR3 length: 18 residues.

The gene calls are TRBV5-5 and TRBJ1-4; D is uncertain. Germline values: CDR1 SGHKS, CDR2 YYEKEE (reference sequence). The CDR3 length is 14 residues. V lost 4 bases and J 3 bases, leaving 10 bases between the germline ends. Written as DNA, the CDR3 is TGTGCCAGCAGCAGAGGTCAGGCTAATGAAAAACTGTTTTTT. Its protein is CASSRGQANEKLFF.

In its sample, this clone was seen once. The CDR3 region has the DNA TGCGCCAGCAGCGCGCACAGGGAGGATACGCAGTATTTT. This codes for CASSAHREDTQYF. This rearrangement joins TRBV5-1 to TRBJ2-3, with D possibly matching TRBD1 (6 bases). Trimming shortened V by 4 bases and J by 6 bases, and 12 bases separated the two germline ends. The CDR3 is 13 amino acids. Germline CDR1 is SGHRS and CDR2 is YFSETQ.

The chain recombines TRBV5-1 with TRBJ2-7, with D maybe TRBD2 (5 bases). This CDR3 has 14 residues. V was trimmed by 0 bases and J by 3 bases, leaving 10 bases between them. Germline loops: CDR1 SGHRS, CDR2 YFSETQ. The CDR3 loop is CASSLVSGNYEQYF. The CDR3 DNA reads TGCGCCAGCAGCTTGGTGTCGGGGAACTACGAGCAGTACTTC.

The chain has TRBV3-1 (or the pseudogene TRBV3-2) and TRBJ1-5; D may be TRBD1 (5 bases). Germline V gene sequence: CDR1 LGHDT, CDR2 YNNKEL (reference sequence). The V end lost 3 bases, the J end lost 4 bases, and 7 bases lay between the germline ends. This CDR3 has 13 residues. In DNA, the CDR3 is TGTGCCAGCAGCCAGGGGCCGAATCAGCCCCAGCATTTT. It is translated as CASSQGPNQPQHF.

This clone appeared a single time. The chain couples TRBV24-1 to TRBJ2-7; 8 bases are a match to TRBD1. The CDR3 loop spans 15 amino acids. Germline V lookup: CDR1 KGHDR, CDR2 SFDVKD. V lost 3 bases to trimming and J lost 6 bases; unmatched junction nucleotides: 9. In DNA form, the CDR3 reads TGTGCCACCAGTGATACCAAACAGGGGGTTGTCGAGCAGTACTTC. Its protein is CATSDTKQGVVEQYF.

The chain uses TRBV7-3 and TRBJ2-1, with no clear D. Germline CDR1 is SGHTA and CDR2 is FQGTGA. This CDR3 spans 13 amino acids. The V end lost 1 base, the J end lost 5 bases, and 6 bases lay between the germline ends. Here the CDR3 DNA reads TGTGCCAGCAGCTTAAATCAGGACAATGAGCAGTTCTTC. This encodes CASSLNQDNEQFF.

The chain joins TRBV9 to TRBJ2-3; D may be TRBD2 (7 bases). CDR1 and CDR2 (germline): SGDLS, YYNGEE. The length of the CDR3 is 16 residues. Trimming took 0 bases from V and 0 from J, leaving 11 bases between them. The CDR3 DNA reads TGTGCCAGCAGCGTAGCGGGGGGCCACAGCACAGATACGCAGTATTTT. Translated, it gives CASSVAGGHSTDTQYF.

The chain employs TRBV25-1 and TRBJ2-2, with D perhaps matching TRBD1 (5 bases). V was pared by 6 bases and J by 0 bases, with 11 bases between. The CDR3 covers 15 residues. The germline gives CDR1 MGHDK, CDR2 SYGVNS. In DNA form, the CDR3 reads TGTGCCAGCAGCCGGGCAGGGTCGAACACCGGGGAGCTGTTTTTT. Protein sequence: CASSRAGSNTGELFF. Based on the CDR3 plus reference TRBV25-1 and TRBJ2-2, the full variable domain is EADIYQTPRYLVIGTGKKITLECSQTMGHDKMYWYQQDPGMELHLIHYSYGVNSTEKGDLSSESTVSRIRTEHFPLTLESARPSHTSQYLCASSRAGSNTGELFFGEGSRLTVL.

This clone has only a few counts. This chain connects TRBV9 to TRBJ2-3; no clear D gene. This CDR3 has 16 amino acids. Trimming took 0 bases from V and 4 from J, leaving 15 bases between them. CDR1 SGDLS and CDR2 YYNGEE come from the germline V gene. The DNA of the CDR3 is TGTGCCAGCAGCGTAGCGGTGAATTTGGGCTCAGATACGCAGTATTTT. Its translation: CASSVAVNLGSDTQYF.

The CDR3 DNA reads TGCGCCAGCAGCCAAGGCGGGGGGCGGGGGGAGACCCAGTACTTC. Translated, it gives CASSQGGGRGETQYF. The chain carries TRBV4-1 and TRBJ2-5; 8 bases are a match to TRBD2. There are 15 residues in the CDR3. The V and J ends lost 1 base and 5 bases, in that order; junction bases with no gene match: 6. CDR1 MGHRA and CDR2 YSYEKL come from the germline V gene.

This clone has a single count. This chain uses TRBV7-3 with TRBJ1-2; no clear D gene. This CDR3 is 13 amino acids long. Trimming removed 6 bases at V and 0 bases at J, with 8 bases between. Germline assignment: CDR1 SGHTA and CDR2 FQGTGA. The CDR3 DNA sequence: TGTGCCAGCAGTCCCGGAGCTAACTATGGCTACACCTTC. Its protein is CASSPGANYGYTF. Looking up the rest from reference TRBV7-3 and TRBJ1-2 gives the full variable domain: GAGVSQTPSNKVTEKGKYVELRCDPISGHTALYWYRQSLGQGPEFLIYFQGTGAADDSGLPNDRFFAVRPEGSVSTLKIQRTERGDSAVYLCASSPGANYGYTFGSGTRLTVV.

V and J are TRBV14 and TRBJ1-4; D not resolved. CDR3 length equals 16 residues. Trimming took off 0 bases at V and 7 bases at J, with 15 bases between the two ends. The germline CDR1 and CDR2 sequences are SGHDN and FVKESK. The CDR3 region has the DNA TGTGCCAGCAGCCAAGATGGTGGCAGCACCCTTGAAAAACTGTTTTTT. Protein sequence: CASSQDGGSTLEKLFF.

J is TRBJ2-1 and V is TRBV5-3, with 11 bases fitting TRBD2. TRBV5-3 is identified as an open reading frame with a role that is uncertain. The CDR3 runs 18 residues. The V segment lost 3 bases and the J segment 6 bases; nucleotides outside the gene matches: 14. CDR3 DNA sequence: TGTGCCAGAAGCTGTGACAGAACTAGCGGGAGTCTTCCCAATGAGCAGTTCTTC. It translates to CARSCDRTSGSLPNEQFF.

The V gene is TRBV6-5, the J gene TRBJ2-7; weak D call: TRBD1 (5 bases). The germline V gene has CDR1 MNHEY and CDR2 SVGAGI. V lost 0 bases to trimming and J lost 1 base, with 10 bases between them. The CDR3 sequence is 15 residues long. In nucleotides, the CDR3 is TGTGCCAGCAGTTACTCCCAGGGTATTTCCTACGAGCAGTACTTC. Amino acids: CASSYSQGISYEQYF.

The chain uses TRBV11-3 and TRBJ2-2, with a tentative D call TRBD1 (6 bases). The CDR3 has 15 residues. From germline, CDR1 is SGHNT and CDR2 YENEEA. The V and J ends lost 3 bases and 0 bases respectively, with 8 bases between them. CDR3 coding DNA: TGTGCCAGCAGCTTTAGGACAGCGAACACCGGGGAGCTGTTTTTT. This gives the protein CASSFRTANTGELFF.

This clone was detected only a few times. The chain uses TRBV9 and TRBJ2-5; 8 nucleotides agree with TRBD2. CDR1 SGDLS and CDR2 YYNGEE come from the germline V gene. The ends lost 0 bases at V and 4 bases at J; junction bases unmatched: 8. CDR3 size: 16 residues. This CDR3 reads CASSVADGGAAETQYF. The CDR3 region has the DNA TGTGCCAGCAGCGTAGCTGACGGGGGGGCCGCAGAGACCCAGTACTTC. The full variable domain, in which reference TRBV9 and TRBJ2-5 provide the parts outside the CDR3, is DSGVTQTPKHLITATGQRVTLRCSPRSGDLSVYWYQQSLDQGLQFLIQYYNGEERAKGNILERFSAQQFPDLHSELNLSSLELGDSALYFCASSVADGGAAETQYFGPGTRLLVL.

The chain couples TRBV3-1 (or the pseudogene TRBV3-2) to TRBJ1-2; D ambiguous. Trimming stripped 1 base from V and 5 bases from J, with 5 bases between. Looked up from germline, CDR1 is LGHDT and CDR2 is YNNKEL (reference sequence). CDR3 length equals 12 residues. CDR3 in DNA: TGTGCCAGCAGCCAAGTAATGTATGGCTACACCTTC. Translating it yields CASSQVMYGYTF.

The table lists this clone with a count of one. The chain joins TRBV27 to TRBJ1-6, with 8 bases identical to TRBD1. The V segment lost 2 bases and the J segment 0 bases; nucleotides outside the gene matches: 21. The CDR3 contains 23 residues. CDR1 is MNHEY, CDR2 SMNVEV, per germline (reference sequence). The chain's CDR3 is CASSLRPSGQATVLSSYNSPLHF. The CDR3 DNA reads as TGTGCCAGCAGTTTAAGGCCATCGGGACAGGCCACCGTACTCAGCTCCTATAATTCACCCCTCCACTTT.

CDR3: CASSFFGDRAAEAFF. In DNA form, the CDR3 reads TGTGCCAGCAGCTTCTTTGGAGACAGGGCCGCTGAAGCTTTCTTT. This rearrangement joins TRBV7-6 to TRBJ1-1, with TRBD1 matching over 7 bases. The length of the CDR3 is 15 residues. V was clipped by 3 bases and J by 6 bases; unmatched bases: 10. Germline CDR1 is SGHVS and CDR2 is FNYEAQ.